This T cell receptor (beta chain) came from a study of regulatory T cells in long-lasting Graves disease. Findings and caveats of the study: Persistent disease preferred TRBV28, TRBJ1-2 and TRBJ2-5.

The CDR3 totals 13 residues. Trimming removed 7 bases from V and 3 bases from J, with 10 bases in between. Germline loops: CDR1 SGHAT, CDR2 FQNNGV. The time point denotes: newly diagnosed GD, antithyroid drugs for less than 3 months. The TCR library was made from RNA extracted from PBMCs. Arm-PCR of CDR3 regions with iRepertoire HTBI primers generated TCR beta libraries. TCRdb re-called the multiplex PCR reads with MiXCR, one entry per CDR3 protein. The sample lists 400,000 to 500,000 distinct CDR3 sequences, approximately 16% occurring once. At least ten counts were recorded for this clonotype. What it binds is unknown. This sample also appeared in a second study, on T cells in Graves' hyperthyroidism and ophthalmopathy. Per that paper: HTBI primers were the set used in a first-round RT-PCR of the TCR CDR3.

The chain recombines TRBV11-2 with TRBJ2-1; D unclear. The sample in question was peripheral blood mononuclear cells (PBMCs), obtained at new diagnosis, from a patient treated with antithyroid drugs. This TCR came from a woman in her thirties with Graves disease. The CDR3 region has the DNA TGTGCCAGCACTATGGGCCTCTACAATGAGCAGTTCTTC. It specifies CASTMGLYNEQFF. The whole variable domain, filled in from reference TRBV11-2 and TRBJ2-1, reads EAGVAQSPRYKIIEKRQSVAFWCNPISGHATLYWYQQILGQGPKLLIQFQNNGVVDDSQLPKDRFSAERLKGVDSTLKIQPAKLEDSAVYLCASTMGLYNEQFFGPGTRLTVL.